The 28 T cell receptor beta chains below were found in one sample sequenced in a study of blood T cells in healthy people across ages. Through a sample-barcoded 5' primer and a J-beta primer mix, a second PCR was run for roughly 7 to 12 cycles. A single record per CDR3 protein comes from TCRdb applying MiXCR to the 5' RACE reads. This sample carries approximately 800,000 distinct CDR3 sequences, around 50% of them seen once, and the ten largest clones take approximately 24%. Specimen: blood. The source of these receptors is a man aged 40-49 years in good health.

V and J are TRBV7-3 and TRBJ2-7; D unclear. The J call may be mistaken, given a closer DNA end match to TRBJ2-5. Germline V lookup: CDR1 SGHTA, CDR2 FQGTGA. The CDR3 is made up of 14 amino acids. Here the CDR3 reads CASSSALAGETQYF. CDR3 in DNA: TGTGCCAGCAGCTCCGCCTTGGCCGGGGAGACCCAGTACTTC.

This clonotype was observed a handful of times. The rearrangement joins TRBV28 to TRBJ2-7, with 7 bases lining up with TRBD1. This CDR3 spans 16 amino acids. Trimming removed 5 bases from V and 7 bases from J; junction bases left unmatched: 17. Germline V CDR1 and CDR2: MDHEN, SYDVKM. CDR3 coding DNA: TGTGCCAGCAGTCCCAGGGCGCAGGGGGACAAACGGGAGCAGTACTTC. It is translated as CASSPRAQGDKREQYF. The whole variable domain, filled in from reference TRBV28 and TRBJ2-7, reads DVKVTQSSRYLVKRTGEKVFLECVQDMDHENMFWYRQDPGLGLRLIYFSYDVKMKEKGDIPEGYSVSREKKERFSLILESASTNQTSMYLCASSPRAQGDKREQYFGPGTRLTVT.

CDR3 protein: CSARGGLQGAVEEVEKLFF. The CDR3 DNA reads as TGCAGTGCTAGAGGGGGGTTACAGGGGGCTGTGGAGGAGGTTGAAAAACTGTTTTTT. The J gene is TRBJ1-4, the V gene TRBV20-1; 9 nucleotides match TRBD1. V shed 1 base, J shed 7 bases, and the junction held 19 bases outside the gene matches. CDR1 DFQATT and CDR2 SNEGSKA come from the germline V gene (reference sequence). The CDR3 spans 19 residues.

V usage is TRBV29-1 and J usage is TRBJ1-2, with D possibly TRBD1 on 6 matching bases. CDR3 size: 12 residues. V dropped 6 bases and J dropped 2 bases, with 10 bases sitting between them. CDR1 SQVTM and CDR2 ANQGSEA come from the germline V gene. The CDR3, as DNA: TGCAGCGTCGGACAGTCCAACTATGGCTACACCTTC. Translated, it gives CSVGQSNYGYTF.

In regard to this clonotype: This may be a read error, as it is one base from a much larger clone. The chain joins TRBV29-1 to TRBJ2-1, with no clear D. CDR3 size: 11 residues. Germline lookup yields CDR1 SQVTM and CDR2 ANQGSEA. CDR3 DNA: TGCAGCGTCGACCATGTCAATGTGCAGTTCTTC. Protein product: CSVDHVNVQFF.

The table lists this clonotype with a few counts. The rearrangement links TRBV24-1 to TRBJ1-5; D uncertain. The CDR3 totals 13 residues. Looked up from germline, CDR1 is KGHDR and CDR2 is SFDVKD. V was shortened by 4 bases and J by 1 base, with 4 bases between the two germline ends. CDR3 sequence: CATSEYSNQPQHF. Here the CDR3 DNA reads TGTGCCACCAGTGAGTACAGCAATCAGCCCCAGCATTTT.

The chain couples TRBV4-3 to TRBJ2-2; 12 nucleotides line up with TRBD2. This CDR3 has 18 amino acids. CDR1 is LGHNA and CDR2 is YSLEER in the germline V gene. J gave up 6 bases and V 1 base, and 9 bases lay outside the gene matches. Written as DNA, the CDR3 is TGCGCCAGCAGCCAAGGACTAGCGGGAGCTTTAGTGGCCGGGGAGCTGTTTTTT. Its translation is CASSQGLAGALVAGELFF.

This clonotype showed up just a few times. The CDR3 nucleotides read TGTGCCAGCAGCTCAGGGGACAACATTCAGTACTTC. Protein product: CASSSGDNIQYF. V gene TRBV7-3 combines with J gene TRBJ2-4, with D maybe TRBD1 (6 bases). Germline V gives CDR1 SGHTA, CDR2 FQGTGA. V gave up 4 bases and J gave up 7 bases, with 8 bases separating them. The CDR3 is 12 residues long.

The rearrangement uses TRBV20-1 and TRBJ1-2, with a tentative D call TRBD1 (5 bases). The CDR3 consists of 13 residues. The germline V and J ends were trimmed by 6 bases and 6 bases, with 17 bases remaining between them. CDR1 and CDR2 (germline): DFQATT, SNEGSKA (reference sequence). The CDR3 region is CSASHWGENGYTF. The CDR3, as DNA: TGCAGTGCCTCACATTGGGGGGAAAATGGCTACACCTTC.

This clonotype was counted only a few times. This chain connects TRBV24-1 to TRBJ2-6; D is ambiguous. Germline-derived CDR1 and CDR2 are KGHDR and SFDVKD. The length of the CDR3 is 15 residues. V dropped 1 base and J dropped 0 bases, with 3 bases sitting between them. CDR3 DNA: TGTGCCACCAGTGATTTTGTCTCTGGGGCCAACGTCCTGACTTTC. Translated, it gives CATSDFVSGANVLTF.

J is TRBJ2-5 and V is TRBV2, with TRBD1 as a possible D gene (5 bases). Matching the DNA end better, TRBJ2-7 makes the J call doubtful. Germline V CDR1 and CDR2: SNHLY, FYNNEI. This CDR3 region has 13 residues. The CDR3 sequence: CASSDGASLEQYF. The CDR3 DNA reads TGTGCCAGCAGTGATGGGGCATCCCTCGAGCAGTACTTC.

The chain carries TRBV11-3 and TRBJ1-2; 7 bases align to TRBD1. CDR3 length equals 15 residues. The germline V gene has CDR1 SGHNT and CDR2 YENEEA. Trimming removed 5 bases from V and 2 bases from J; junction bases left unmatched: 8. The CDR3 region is CASSPTTGSNYGYTF. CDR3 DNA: TGTGCCAGCAGCCCCACGACAGGGAGCAACTATGGCTACACCTTC.

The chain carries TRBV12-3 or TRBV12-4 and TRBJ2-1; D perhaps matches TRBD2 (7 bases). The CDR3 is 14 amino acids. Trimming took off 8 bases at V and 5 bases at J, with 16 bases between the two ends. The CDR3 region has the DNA TGTGCCAGCGCAAGGGGGGGCAGGCACAATGAGCAGTTCTTC. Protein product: CASARGGRHNEQFF.

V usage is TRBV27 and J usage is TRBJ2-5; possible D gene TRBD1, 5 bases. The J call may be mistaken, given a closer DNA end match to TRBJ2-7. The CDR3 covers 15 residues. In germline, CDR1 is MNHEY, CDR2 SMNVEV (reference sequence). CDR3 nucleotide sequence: TGTGCCAGCAGTTTAAGACAGATTACCTCCTACGAGCAGTACTTC. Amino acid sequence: CASSLRQITSYEQYF.

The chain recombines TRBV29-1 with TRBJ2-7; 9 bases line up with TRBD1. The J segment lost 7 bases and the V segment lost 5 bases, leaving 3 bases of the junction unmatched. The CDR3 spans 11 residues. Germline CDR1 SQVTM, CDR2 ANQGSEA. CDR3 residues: CSVLTGGEQYF. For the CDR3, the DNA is TGCAGCGTTTTGACAGGGGGAGAGCAGTACTTC.

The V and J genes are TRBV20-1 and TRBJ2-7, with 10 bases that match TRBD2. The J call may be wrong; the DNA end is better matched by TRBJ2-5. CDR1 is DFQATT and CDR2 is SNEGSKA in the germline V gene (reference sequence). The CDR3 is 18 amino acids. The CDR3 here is CSARDSGLAGVTGETQYF. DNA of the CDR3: TGCAGTGCTAGAGATTCAGGGCTAGCGGGAGTTACGGGGGAGACCCAGTACTTC.

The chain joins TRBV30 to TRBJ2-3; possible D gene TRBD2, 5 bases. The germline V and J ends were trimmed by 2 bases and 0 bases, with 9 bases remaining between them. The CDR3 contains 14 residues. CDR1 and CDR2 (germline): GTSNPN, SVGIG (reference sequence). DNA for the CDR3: TGTGCCTGGAGTTCTAGCCCTAGCACAGATACGCAGTATTTT. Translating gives CAWSSSPSTDTQYF.

CDR3 sequence (DNA): TGCAGTGCTATACCCGCGGGGAGCTCCTACGAGCAGTACTTC. Translating it yields CSAIPAGSSYEQYF. The chain carries TRBV20-1 and TRBJ2-7; a weak D match, TRBD2 (6 bases). V lost 4 bases and J 0 bases, leaving 13 bases between the germline ends. The CDR3 contains 14 residues. The germline V gene encodes CDR1 DFQATT and CDR2 SNEGSKA (reference sequence).

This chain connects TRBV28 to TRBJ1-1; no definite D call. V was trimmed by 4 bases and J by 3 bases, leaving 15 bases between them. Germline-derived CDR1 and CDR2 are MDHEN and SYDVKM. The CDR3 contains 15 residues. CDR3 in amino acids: CASSSRWGADTEAFF. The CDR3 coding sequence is TGTGCCAGCAGTTCCCGATGGGGTGCGGACACTGAAGCTTTCTTT.

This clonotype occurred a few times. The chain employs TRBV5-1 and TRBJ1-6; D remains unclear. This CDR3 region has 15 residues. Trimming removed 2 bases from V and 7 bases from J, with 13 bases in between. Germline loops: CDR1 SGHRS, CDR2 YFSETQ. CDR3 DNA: TGCGCCAGCAGCTTAGGACCGGCCGAAAATTCACCCCTCCACTTT. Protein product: CASSLGPAENSPLHF.

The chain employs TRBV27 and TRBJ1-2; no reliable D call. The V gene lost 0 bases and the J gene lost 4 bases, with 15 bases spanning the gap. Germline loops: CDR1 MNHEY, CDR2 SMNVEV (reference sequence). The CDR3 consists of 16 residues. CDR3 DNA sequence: TGTGCCAGCAGTTTATCGATTGGGCAGAAACTCTATGGCTACACCTTC. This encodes CASSLSIGQKLYGYTF.

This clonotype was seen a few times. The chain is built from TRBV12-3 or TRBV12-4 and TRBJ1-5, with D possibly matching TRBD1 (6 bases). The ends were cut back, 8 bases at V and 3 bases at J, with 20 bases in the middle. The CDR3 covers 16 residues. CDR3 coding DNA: TGTGCCAGCGCCCTGGGGGCGAGCGGTCCCAATCAGCCCCAGCATTTT. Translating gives CASALGASGPNQPQHF.

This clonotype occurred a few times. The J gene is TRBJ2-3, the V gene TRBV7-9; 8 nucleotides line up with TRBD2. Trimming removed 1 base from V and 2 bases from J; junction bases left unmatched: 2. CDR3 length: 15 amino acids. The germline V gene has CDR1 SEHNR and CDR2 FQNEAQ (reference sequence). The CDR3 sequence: CASSLGLAHTDTQYF. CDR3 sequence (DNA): TGTGCCAGCAGCTTAGGACTAGCGCACACAGATACGCAGTATTTT. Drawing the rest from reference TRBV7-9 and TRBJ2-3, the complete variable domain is DTGVSQNPRHKITKRGQNVTFRCDPISEHNRLYWYRQTLGQGPEFLTYFQNEAQLEKSRLLSDRFSAERPKGSFSTLEIQRTEQGDSAMYLCASSLGLAHTDTQYFGPGTRLTVL.

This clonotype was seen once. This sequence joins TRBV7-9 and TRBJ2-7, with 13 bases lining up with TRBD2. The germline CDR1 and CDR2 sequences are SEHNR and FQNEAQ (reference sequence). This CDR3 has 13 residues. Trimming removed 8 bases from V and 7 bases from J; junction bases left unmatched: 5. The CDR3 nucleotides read TGTGCCAGCGGACTAGCGGGAGCTCGGGAGCAGTACTTC. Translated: CASGLAGAREQYF. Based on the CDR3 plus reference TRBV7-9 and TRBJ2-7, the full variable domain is DTGVSQNPRHKITKRGQNVTFRCDPISEHNRLYWYRQTLGQGPEFLTYFQNEAQLEKSRLLSDRFSAERPKGSFSTLEIQRTEQGDSAMYLCASGLAGAREQYFGPGTRLTVT.

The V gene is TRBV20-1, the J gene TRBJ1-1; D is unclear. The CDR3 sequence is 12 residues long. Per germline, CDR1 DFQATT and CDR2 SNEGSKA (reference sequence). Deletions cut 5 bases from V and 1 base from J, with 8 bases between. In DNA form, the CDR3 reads TGCAGTGCTCGGAAGACGAACACTGAAGCTTTCTTT. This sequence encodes CSARKTNTEAFF.

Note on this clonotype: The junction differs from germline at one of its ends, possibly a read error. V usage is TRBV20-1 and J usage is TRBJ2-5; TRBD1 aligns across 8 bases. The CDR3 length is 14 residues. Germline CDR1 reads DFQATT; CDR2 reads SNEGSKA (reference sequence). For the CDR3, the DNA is TGCAATGCTAGAGCCGGGACAGGACAAGAGACCCAGTACTTC. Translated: CNARAGTGQETQYF.

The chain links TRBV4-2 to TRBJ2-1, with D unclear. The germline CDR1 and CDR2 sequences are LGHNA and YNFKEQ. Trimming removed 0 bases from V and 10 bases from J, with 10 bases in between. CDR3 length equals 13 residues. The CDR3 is CASSQDLGKEQFF. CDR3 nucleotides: TGTGCCAGCAGCCAAGATTTAGGGAAAGAGCAGTTCTTC.

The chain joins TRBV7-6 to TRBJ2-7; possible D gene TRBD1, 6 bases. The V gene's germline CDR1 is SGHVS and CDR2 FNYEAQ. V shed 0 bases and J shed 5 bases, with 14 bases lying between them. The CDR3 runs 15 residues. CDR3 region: CASSLAQGLWDEQYF. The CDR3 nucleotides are TGTGCCAGCAGCTTAGCGCAGGGGCTTTGGGACGAGCAGTACTTC.